The rows below give T cell receptor beta chains drawn from one sample of a study of T cells in localized non-small cell lung cancer. Profiling relied on immunoSEQ multiplex PCR, and the TCRdb table lists in-frame clones only, not all of them. The table has around 16,000 clones, around 79% seen once; the top ten hold more than 30%. Specimen: peripheral blood, collected before any cancer treatment. The receptors originated from a male donor aged 60 or over with stage I lung adenocarcinoma. Each CDR3 is given with its conserved first and last residue. The D gene is left open where the match is weak. A clone size is listed for some rows: how often the clone was seen (once, few, many), or a class if it is expanded.

V gene,D gene,J gene,clone size,CDR3 DNA,CDR3 protein
TRBV7-2,NA,TRBJ2-5,NA,TGTGCCAGCAGCCCGGATTTCTCCCAAGAGACCCAGTACTTC,CASSPDFSQETQYF
TRBV6-6,NA,TRBJ1-1,NA,TGTGCCAGCACCTGGGACGGCACTGAAGCTTTCTTT,CASTWDGTEAFF
TRBV11-2,NA,TRBJ2-5,once,TGTGCCACCGGGTGGAGGGAGACCCAGTACTTC,CATGWRETQYF
TRBV11-2,NA,TRBJ2-7,NA,TGTGCCAGCAGCTTGACAACTAGAGAGGAGCAGTACTTC,CASSLTTREEQYF
TRBV30,TRBD1,TRBJ2-3,medium-sized,TGTGCCTGGAGCCAGGGGACAGGCCTCCATACGCAGTATTTT,CAWSQGTGLHTQYF
TRBV11-1,NA,TRBJ1-1,NA,TGTGCCAGCAGCCCCGGGGTCAGGGGATCTATCTTT,CASSPGVRGSIF
TRBV7-3,NA,TRBJ2-6,NA,TGTGCCAGCAGCCAAGGAGGGACTGGGGCCAACGTCCTGACTTTC,CASSQGGTGANVLTF
TRBV2,TRBD1,TRBJ2-6,NA,TGTGCCAGCAGTGGGGGACAGGGGAGCTCTGGGGCCAACGTCCTGACTTTC,CASSGGQGSSGANVLTF
TRBV30,NA,TRBJ2-7,NA,TGTGCCTGGAGGTTAATCAGGGGCGAGCAGTACTTC,CAWRLIRGEQYF
TRBV28,NA,TRBJ2-5,NA,TGTGCCAGCAGTCTTCCGGGCTGGGAGACCCAGTACTTC,CASSLPGWETQYF
TRBV18,TRBD1,TRBJ1-2,NA,TGTGCCAGCTCACCCGACAGGGCTGGCTACACCTTC,CASSPDRAGYTF
TRBV19,NA,TRBJ1-2,NA,TGTGCCAGTAGTATAGGATTCGCAGCCCGAGGCTATGGCTACACCTTC,CASSIGFAARGYGYTF
TRBV7-3,NA,TRBJ1-1,NA,TGTGCCAGCAGCTTACTAGGGCAGGGGAACACTGAAGCTTTCTTT,CASSLLGQGNTEAFF
TRBV2,TRBD2,TRBJ2-3,NA,TGTGCCAGCAGTGAACTAGCGGGGGGGCAGGATACGCAGTATTTT,CASSELAGGQDTQYF
TRBV2,TRBD1,TRBJ1-2,once,TGTGCCAGCAGTGTACAGGGGACCTATGGCTACACCTTC,CASSVQGTYGYTF
TRBV5-6,NA,TRBJ2-7,NA,TGTGCCAGCAGCTTTCGGCGCAGGATCTACGAGCAGTACTTC,CASSFRRRIYEQYF
TRBV16,TRBD1,TRBJ1-1,NA,TGTGCCAGCAGCCAAGGAGGGACAGGGAAATTAAACACTGAAGCTTTCTTT,CASSQGGTGKLNTEAFF
TRBV30,NA,TRBJ2-2,NA,TGTGCCTGGAGTGTAGACGGGAACACCGGGGAGCTGTTTTTT,CAWSVDGNTGELFF
TRBV2,TRBD2,TRBJ2-5,NA,TGTGCCACCTTAGCGGGACTCCAAGAGACCCAGTACTTC,CATLAGLQETQYF
TRBV4-1,TRBD2,TRBJ2-3,NA,TGCGCCAGCAGCCAAGGGGCTAGCGGGAGCTGGGCAGATACGCAGTATTTT,CASSQGASGSWADTQYF
TRBV6-6,NA,TRBJ2-5,NA,TGTGCCAGCAGAAGACAGCCTGAAGAGACCCAGTACTTC,CASRRQPEETQYF
TRBV5-1,TRBD1,TRBJ2-1,NA,TGCGCCAGCAGCTTGTCGGGGACAGGGGGCTTTTTGAACAATGAGCAGTTCTTC,CASSLSGTGGFLNNEQFF
TRBV5-1,TRBD1,TRBJ2-2,once,TGCGCCAGCAGCCCGGGACAGGGGAACACCGGGGAGCTGTTTTTT,CASSPGQGNTGELFF
TRBV20-1,NA,TRBJ1-1,NA,TGCAGTGCGGAGATCACTGAAGCTTTCTTT,CSAEITEAFF
TRBV9,TRBD2,TRBJ2-2,NA,TGTGCCAGCAGCGCCGGGACTACCACCACCGGGGAGCTGTTTTTT,CASSAGTTTTGELFF
TRBV5-6,TRBD1,TRBJ2-7,NA,TGTGCCAGCAGACAGGGGCACGAGCAGTACTTC,CASRQGHEQYF
TRBV5-4,NA,TRBJ2-7,NA,TGTGCCAGCAGCTTGGGGCCGGGGGAAGGAGGGGCGCGCGAGCAGTACTTC,CASSLGPGEGGAREQYF
TRBV5-4,NA,TRBJ1-2,NA,TGTGCCAGCAGCTTGGTCGCAGTTGGCTACACCTTC,CASSLVAVGYTF
TRBV19,NA,TRBJ1-2,NA,TGTGCCAGTAGTATCGGGCAGCTCTATGGCTACACCTTC,CASSIGQLYGYTF
TRBV7-9,NA,TRBJ1-1,NA,TGTGCCAGCAGCGTACCGGGACATGCTGACACTGAAGCTTTCTTT,CASSVPGHADTEAFF
TRBV28,NA,TRBJ2-2,once,TGTGCCAGCAGCCCTCCAGCGGGCATCCGGGAGCTGTTTTTT,CASSPPAGIRELFF
TRBV5-1,NA,TRBJ2-1,few,TGCGCCAGCAGCTTGGAGTTGCGGCAGCCGGGAAGCCTTAGCTCCTACAATGAGCAGTTCTTC,CASSLELRQPGSLSSYNEQFF
TRBV5-6,NA,TRBJ1-1,NA,TGTGCCAGCAGCCCCCTATCAGCGAGTAACACTGAAGCTTTCTTT,CASSPLSASNTEAFF
TRBV21-1,NA,TRBJ1-1,NA,TGTGCCAGCAGCAAAAGGGACATTAACTCAAACACTGAAGCTTTCTTT,CASSKRDINSNTEAFF
TRBV28,NA,TRBJ2-7,NA,TGTGCCAGCAGTTTATGGGCTGCCAGCTCCTACGAGCAGTACTTC,CASSLWAASSYEQYF
TRBV15,NA,TRBJ1-1,NA,TGTGCCACCAGCGCTTTAACAGGGAACCCCACCATGAACACTGAAGCTTTCTTT,CATSALTGNPTMNTEAFF
TRBV9,NA,TRBJ1-4,NA,TGTGCCAGCAGCGCACTCCCAGACTTAAATGAAAAACTGTTTTTT,CASSALPDLNEKLFF
TRBV7-2,TRBD2,TRBJ2-5,NA,TGTGCCAGCAGCGTCGACCGGGACTACTCGGAGACCCAGTACTTC,CASSVDRDYSETQYF
TRBV7-9,NA,TRBJ1-4,NA,TGTGCCAGCACCTTGGGTACAACTAATGAAAAACTGTTTTTT,CASTLGTTNEKLFF
TRBV5-1,NA,TRBJ1-3,NA,TGCGCCAGCAGCTTGGACGGGGCTGGCGGAAACACCATATATTTT,CASSLDGAGGNTIYF
TRBV27,NA,TRBJ2-7,NA,TGTGCCAGCAAGCAGAACCCTACCTACGAGCAGTACTTC,CASKQNPTYEQYF
TRBV30,NA,TRBJ2-7,NA,TGTGCCTGGAGCCAACGGGCGGGGTCCTACGAGCAGTACTTC,CAWSQRAGSYEQYF
TRBV4-3,NA,TRBJ2-1,NA,TGCGCCAGCAGCCAAGATAATGGGGGAGGGAGGGGGAGATATGAGCAGTTCTTC,CASSQDNGGGRGRYEQFF
TRBV27,NA,TRBJ2-7,few,TGTGCCAGCACTCCCTTTAGCAGTTCCTACGAGCAGTACTTC,CASTPFSSSYEQYF
TRBV6-5,NA,TRBJ2-7,NA,TGTGCGGCAGGGGCCGTGGCCTACGAGCAGTACTTC,CAAGAVAYEQYF
TRBV7-9,NA,TRBJ2-1,NA,TGTGCCAGCAGCTTAGGGGAGAATGAGCAGTTCTTC,CASSLGENEQFF
TRBV5-1,NA,TRBJ2-3,NA,TGCGCCAGCAGCTTGGATACTACAGGGACAGATACGCAGTATTTT,CASSLDTTGTDTQYF
TRBV6-5,NA,TRBJ2-5,NA,TGTGCCAGCAGTTACTCGGGCGGAGGAGAGACCCAGTACTTC,CASSYSGGGETQYF
TRBV20-1,NA,TRBJ1-2,NA,TGCAGTGCCTGGGCCTTCCCTGGCTACACCTTC,CSAWAFPGYTF
TRBV30,TRBD1,TRBJ2-2,NA,TGTGCCTGGAGTGTAACGGGGACAGGGGAGGTCACCGGGGAGCTGTTTTTT,CAWSVTGTGEVTGELFF
TRBV28,NA,TRBJ2-7,NA,TGTGCCAGCAGTTCTTACCCCCCCCCGGGGGAGAGTTCCTACGAGCAGTACTTC,CASSSYPPPGESSYEQYF
TRBV16,NA,TRBJ2-7,NA,TGTGCCAGCAGCCAAGAAAGGGACTTCTACGAGCAGTACTTC,CASSQERDFYEQYF
TRBV7-3,NA,TRBJ1-3,medium-sized,TGTGCCAGCAGCCCTGACTCTGGAAACACCATATATTTT,CASSPDSGNTIYF